This T cell receptor beta chain was documented in a study of T cell responses to AZD1222 COVID-19 vaccine. Measured with immunoSEQ multiplex PCR; TCRdb has only the in-frame clones, and not every one. The top ten hold roughly 15% of the sample, which has about 110,000 clones, over 75% seen once. CDR1 MNHNS and CDR2 SASEGT come from the germline V gene. This CDR3 comprises 12 residues. V lost 2 bases and J 7 bases, leaving 9 bases between the germline ends. The origin of this receptor is an adult in good health. Sample: peripheral blood, taken on day 0 of AZD1222 vaccination. The rearrangement uses TRBV6-1 and TRBJ2-7; the D gene is possibly TRBD2 (5 bases). This CDR3 reads CASSEIWTEQYF. In nucleotides, the CDR3 is TGTGCCAGCAGTGAAATTTGGACTGAGCAGTACTTC.